One sample yielded the 16 T cell receptor beta chains listed below, sequenced in a study of long-term antiretroviral therapy in people with HIV. The assay, immunoSEQ v3.0, was run at survey level. Method: immunoSEQ multiplex PCR; TCRdb's copy keeps in-frame clones and lacks some. Of 15,000 to 20,000 clones in the sample, about 91% are singletons; the top ten hold around 4%. Sequenced material: unsorted PBMCs, taken 2.1 years after starting antiretroviral therapy. The source of these receptors is a man between 18 and 35 years old with HIV.

The V and J genes are TRBV4-3 and TRBJ2-2, with D possibly being TRBD1 (6 bases). Germline-derived CDR1 and CDR2 are LGHNA and YSLEER. V was trimmed by 1 base and J by 6 bases, leaving 15 bases between them. This CDR3 spans 16 amino acids. CDR3 residues: CASSQVLGGGSGELFF. In DNA form, the CDR3 reads TGCGCCAGCAGCCAAGTTCTAGGGGGTGGGTCCGGGGAGCTGTTTTTT.

The chain joins TRBV4-2 to TRBJ2-5; D might be TRBD2 (5 bases). This CDR3 has 17 amino acids. The germline V gene encodes CDR1 LGHNA and CDR2 YNFKEQ. Trimming cost V 1 base and J 9 bases, with 24 bases left between them. The CDR3 DNA follows: TGTGCCAGCAGCCAAGGAAGGGAGCCGCAATTACTGGTGCCCCAGTACTTC. This sequence encodes CASSQGREPQLLVPQYF.

The rearrangement uses TRBV4-3 and TRBJ2-1, with D perhaps matching TRBD1 or TRBD2 (5 bases each). In germline, CDR1 is LGHNA, CDR2 YSLEER. This CDR3 region has 12 residues. V was pared by 0 bases and J by 12 bases, with 9 bases between. CDR3 in DNA: TGCGCCAGCAGCCAAGAGGGGGACGGGCAGTTCTTC. Amino acids: CASSQEGDGQFF.

The chain is built from TRBV6-5 and TRBJ1-1; 7 bases are shared with TRBD1. After removal of 6 bases from V and 5 bases from J, the junction contained 9 bases not matched to a gene. This CDR3 is built from 14 residues. From germline, CDR1 is MNHEY and CDR2 SVGAGI. The DNA for the CDR3 is TGTGCCAGCAGCCTCAACCCGACAGGGACTGAAGCTTTCTTT. This encodes CASSLNPTGTEAFF.

This clone came up a few times. The V gene is TRBV10-3, the J gene TRBJ1-4; D gene ambiguous. This CDR3 is 14 amino acids long. Trimming took 7 bases from V and 4 from J, leaving 13 bases between them. Germline V lookup: CDR1 ENHRY, CDR2 SYGVKD. CDR3 amino acids: CAIKRSLGNEKLFF. The CDR3 DNA reads TGTGCCATCAAGAGGAGTCTCGGTAATGAAAAACTGTTTTTT.

The chain recombines TRBV19 with TRBJ1-5; the D is unclear. The germline gives CDR1 LNHDA, CDR2 SQIVND (reference sequence). This CDR3 comprises 16 residues. Trimming removed 1 base from V and 8 bases from J, with 18 bases in between. The CDR3 coding sequence is TGTGCCAGTAGTATAGCCCCATTAGGGTCCAGTGAGCCCCAGCATTTT. Translating it yields CASSIAPLGSSEPQHF.

V is TRBV7-8 and J is TRBJ2-1; TRBD2 might be the D (6 bases). CDR1 is SGHVS, CDR2 FQNEAQ, per germline. Trimming left V 5 bases short and J 10 bases short, with 12 bases between. This CDR3 region has 12 residues. CDR3 in DNA: TGTGCCAGCAGCCGTCCTGCGGGGGAGCAGTTCTTC. This translates into CASSRPAGEQFF. The variable domain in full, with the rest retrieved from reference TRBV7-8 and TRBJ2-1, is GAGVSQSPRYKVAKRGQDVALRCDPISGHVSLFWYQQALGQGPEFLTYFQNEAQLDKSGLPSDRFFAERPEGSVSTLKIQRTQQEDSAVYLCASSRPAGEQFFGPGTRLTVL.

This rearrangement joins TRBV7-2 to TRBJ2-7; 15 bases agree with TRBD2. CDR1 and CDR2 (germline): SGHTA, FQGNSA. J was trimmed by 7 bases and V by 5 bases; bases with no gene match: 9. The CDR3 has 16 amino acids. The CDR3: CASSDGLAGGPGEQYF. The CDR3 bases are TGTGCCAGCAGCGACGGACTAGCGGGAGGGCCGGGGGAGCAGTACTTC.

The CDR3 DNA reads TGCGCCAGCAGCTTGCGAGGGAAGGAGAGCGGGGAGCTGTTTTTT. Translated: CASSLRGKESGELFF. The J gene is TRBJ2-2, the V gene TRBV5-1; possibly TRBD2 for D (5 bases). Germline V gene sequence: CDR1 SGHRS, CDR2 YFSETQ. This CDR3 is 15 amino acids long. V lost 1 base and J lost 7, with 14 bases in between.

The rearrangement uses TRBV7-2 and TRBJ1-1, with D unclear. This CDR3 is built from 13 residues. CDR1 SGHTA and CDR2 FQGNSA come from the germline V gene. V lost 2 bases to trimming and J lost 7 bases, with 11 bases between them. The chain's CDR3 is CASSLLVAVEAFF. The CDR3 DNA sequence: TGTGCCAGCAGCTTATTAGTGGCGGTTGAAGCTTTCTTT.

The chain couples TRBV28 to TRBJ2-7; a possible D gene is TRBD1 (6 bases). Trimming took 1 base from V and 6 from J, leaving 13 bases between them. CDR1 is MDHEN, CDR2 SYDVKM, per germline. The CDR3 consists of 14 residues. The CDR3 sequence is CASSLFAGQSEQYF. The CDR3 DNA reads TGTGCCAGCAGTTTATTCGCCGGACAGTCCGAGCAGTACTTC.

The chain couples TRBV19 to TRBJ1-5, with D possibly TRBD1 on 5 matching bases. Between the trimmed V and J ends, which lost 8 bases and 7 bases, there was a span of 18 bases. CDR3 size: 14 residues. Germline CDR1 is LNHDA and CDR2 is SQIVND (reference sequence). The CDR3: CASSRGWGQQPQHF. The CDR3 DNA reads TGTGCCAGTTCACGGGGGTGGGGTCAGCAGCCCCAGCATTTT.

This clone was seen a few times. The V and J genes are TRBV2 and TRBJ2-7; 8 nucleotides agree with TRBD1. J lost 3 bases, V lost 4 bases, and 8 bases had no gene match. The CDR3 covers 15 residues. CDR1 is SNHLY and CDR2 is FYNNEI in the germline V gene. CDR3 residues: CASSGRGQVNYEQYF. CDR3 coding DNA: TGTGCCAGCAGTGGAAGGGGACAGGTCAACTACGAGCAGTACTTC. Full variable domain (outside the CDR3, taken from reference TRBV2 and TRBJ2-7): EPEVTQTPSHQVTQMGQEVILRCVPISNHLYFYWYRQILGQKVEFLVSFYNNEISEKSEIFDDQFSVERPDGSNFTLKIRSTKLEDSAMYFCASSGRGQVNYEQYFGPGTRLTVT.

The V and J genes are TRBV2 and TRBJ2-7; a weak D match, TRBD1 (6 bases). Germline-derived CDR1 and CDR2 are SNHLY and FYNNEI. Deletions cut 6 bases from V and 2 bases from J, with 17 bases between. CDR3 length equals 15 residues. This CDR3 is CASSPAGQPTYEQYF. The CDR3, as DNA: TGTGCCAGCAGCCCGGCCGGACAGCCTACCTACGAGCAGTACTTC.

The chain recombines TRBV19 with TRBJ1-5; no definite D call. There are 15 residues in the CDR3. Per the germline V gene, CDR1 is LNHDA and CDR2 is SQIVND (reference sequence). The V end was cut by 3 bases, the J end by 2 bases, with 11 bases between. CDR3 sequence: CASSISRSGNQPQHF. The CDR3 bases are TGTGCCAGTAGTATCTCTAGGTCTGGCAATCAGCCCCAGCATTTT.

The rearrangement joins TRBV7-3 to TRBJ2-2; 8 nucleotides match TRBD1. Germline V CDR1 and CDR2: SGHTA, FQGTGA. V shed 5 bases and J 3 bases; nucleotides not matched to a gene: 5. CDR3 size: 15 residues. The CDR3 region is CASSPYRGYTGELFF. CDR3 in DNA: TGTGCCAGCAGCCCCTACAGGGGGTACACCGGGGAGCTGTTTTTT.